This TCR beta chain derives from a study of OX40 agonist ivuxolimab in advanced cancers. Findings and limits, study-wide: Expanded clones were, on average, more numerous in CD8+ T cells than in CD4+.

V was clipped by 2 bases and J by 3 bases, with 14 bases between them. Germline assignment: CDR1 KGHSH and CDR2 LQKENI. The CDR3 is made up of 15 amino acids. A word on this clone: The antigen is undetermined.

The method was immunoSEQ multiplex PCR; TCRdb's version includes in-frame clones alone and lacks a portion of them. In the table there are about 46,000 clones, 88% of which are singletons. Sequenced here: CD4+ or CD8+ T cells sorted from blood, sampled in a trial of the OX40 agonist ivuxolimab. This sequence originates from an adult with an advanced solid tumor such as melanoma, head and neck, liver or kidney cancer. The V and J genes are TRBV18 and TRBJ2-7; either TRBD1 or TRBD2 may supply D (5 bases each). The CDR3 region has the DNA TGTGCCAGCTCACCAGGGGACCCGGGGCTCTACGAGCAGTACTTC. Protein: CASSPGDPGLYEQYF.